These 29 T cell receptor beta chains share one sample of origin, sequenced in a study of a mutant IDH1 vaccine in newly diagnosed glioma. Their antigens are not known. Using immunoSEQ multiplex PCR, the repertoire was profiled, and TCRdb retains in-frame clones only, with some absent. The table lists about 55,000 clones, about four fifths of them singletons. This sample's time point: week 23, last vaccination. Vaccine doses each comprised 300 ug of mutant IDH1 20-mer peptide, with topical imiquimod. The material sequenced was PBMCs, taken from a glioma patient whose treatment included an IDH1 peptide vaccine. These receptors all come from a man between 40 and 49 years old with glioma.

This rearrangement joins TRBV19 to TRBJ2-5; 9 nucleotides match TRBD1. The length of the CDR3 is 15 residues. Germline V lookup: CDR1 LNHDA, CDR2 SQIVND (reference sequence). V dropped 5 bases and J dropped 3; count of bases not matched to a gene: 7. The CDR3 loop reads CASSPSDRGEETQYF. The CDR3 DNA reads TGTGCCAGTAGTCCATCGGACAGGGGAGAAGAGACCCAGTACTTC. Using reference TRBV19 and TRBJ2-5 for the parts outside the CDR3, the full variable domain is DGGITQSPKYLFRKEGQNVTLSCEQNLNHDAMYWYRQDPGQGLRLIYYSQIVNDFQKGDIAEGYSVSREKKESFPLTVTSAQKNPTAFYLCASSPSDRGEETQYFGPGTRLLVL.

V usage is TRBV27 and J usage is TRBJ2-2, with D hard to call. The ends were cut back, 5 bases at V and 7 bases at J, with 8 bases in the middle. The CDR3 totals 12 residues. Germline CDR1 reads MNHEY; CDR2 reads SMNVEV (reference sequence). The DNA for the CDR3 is TGTGCCAGCAGTCCGACCCACGGGGAGCTGTTTTTT. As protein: CASSPTHGELFF.

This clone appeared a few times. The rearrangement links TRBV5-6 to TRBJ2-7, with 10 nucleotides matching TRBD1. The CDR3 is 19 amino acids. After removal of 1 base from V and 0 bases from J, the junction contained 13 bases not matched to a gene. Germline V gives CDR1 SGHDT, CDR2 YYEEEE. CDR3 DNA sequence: TGTGCCAGCAGCTTGATGAAGAGGACAGGGGGTCCCCGCTCCTACGAGCAGTACTTC. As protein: CASSLMKRTGGPRSYEQYF. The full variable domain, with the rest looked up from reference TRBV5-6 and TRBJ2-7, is DAGVTQSPTHLIKTRGQQVTLRCSPKSGHDTVSWYQQALGQGPQFIFQYYEEEERQRGNFPDRFSGHQFPNYSSELNVNALLLGDSALYLCASSLMKRTGGPRSYEQYFGPGTRLTVT.

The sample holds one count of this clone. The CDR3 reads CASSGSPAYEQYF. The CDR3 bases are TGTGCCAGCAGTGGGAGCCCTGCCTACGAGCAGTACTTC. This chain joins TRBV25-1 and TRBJ2-7, with D unresolved. Germline values: CDR1 MGHDK, CDR2 SYGVNS. CDR3 length equals 13 residues. The ends were cut back, 4 bases at V and 2 bases at J, with 9 bases in the middle.

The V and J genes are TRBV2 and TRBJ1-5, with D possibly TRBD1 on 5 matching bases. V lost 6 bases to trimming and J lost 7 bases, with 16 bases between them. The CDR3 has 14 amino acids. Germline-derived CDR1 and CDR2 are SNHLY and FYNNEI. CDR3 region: CASSSGTAGQPQHF. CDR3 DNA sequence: TGTGCCAGCAGCTCCGGGACTGCCGGCCAGCCCCAGCATTTT.

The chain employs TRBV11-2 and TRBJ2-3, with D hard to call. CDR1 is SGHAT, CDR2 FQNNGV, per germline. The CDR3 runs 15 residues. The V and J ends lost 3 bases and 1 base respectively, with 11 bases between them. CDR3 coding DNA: TGTGCCAGCAGCTTCGCAGCCTACGGCACAGATACGCAGTATTTT. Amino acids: CASSFAAYGTDTQYF.

In DNA form, the CDR3 reads TGCGCCAGCAGCTTAAGACAGGGGATCTCTGGAAACACCATATATTTT. Residues: CASSLRQGISGNTIYF. The chain links TRBV5-1 to TRBJ1-3; TRBD1 aligns across 8 bases. J gave up 0 bases and V 2 bases, and 4 bases lay outside the gene matches. Germline CDR1 is SGHRS and CDR2 is YFSETQ. CDR3 length: 16 residues.

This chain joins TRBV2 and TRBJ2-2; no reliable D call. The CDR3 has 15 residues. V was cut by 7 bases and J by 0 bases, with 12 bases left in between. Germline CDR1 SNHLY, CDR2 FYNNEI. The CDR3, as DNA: TGTGCCAGCACCGAATACAACGCGAACACCGGGGAGCTGTTTTTT. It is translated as CASTEYNANTGELFF.

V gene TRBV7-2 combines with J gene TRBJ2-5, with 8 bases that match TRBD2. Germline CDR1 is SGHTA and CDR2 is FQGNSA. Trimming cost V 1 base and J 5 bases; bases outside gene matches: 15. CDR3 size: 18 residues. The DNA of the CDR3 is TGTGCCAGCAGCTTAGAGTCCCGGCTAGCGGGTTTTTTTGAGACCCAGTACTTC. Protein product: CASSLESRLAGFFETQYF.

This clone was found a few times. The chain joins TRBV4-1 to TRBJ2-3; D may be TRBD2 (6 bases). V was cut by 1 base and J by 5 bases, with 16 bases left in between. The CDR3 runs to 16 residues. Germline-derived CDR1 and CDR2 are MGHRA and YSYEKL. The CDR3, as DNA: TGCGCCAGCAGCCAAGGGGCAGCGGGTCTTGGAGATACGCAGTATTTT. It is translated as CASSQGAAGLGDTQYF.

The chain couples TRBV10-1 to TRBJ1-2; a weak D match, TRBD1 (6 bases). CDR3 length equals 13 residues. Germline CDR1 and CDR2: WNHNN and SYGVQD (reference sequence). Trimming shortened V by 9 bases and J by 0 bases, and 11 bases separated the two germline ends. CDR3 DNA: TGCGCCAGAAGCAGGACAGCTAACTATGGCTACACCTTC. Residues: CARSRTANYGYTF.

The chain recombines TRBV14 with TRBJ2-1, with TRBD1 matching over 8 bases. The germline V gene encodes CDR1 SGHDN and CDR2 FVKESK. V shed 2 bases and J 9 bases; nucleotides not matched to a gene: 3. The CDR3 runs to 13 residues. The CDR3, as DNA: TGTGCCAGCAGCCAACTCACAGGGGGTGAGCAGTTCTTC. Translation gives CASSQLTGGEQFF.

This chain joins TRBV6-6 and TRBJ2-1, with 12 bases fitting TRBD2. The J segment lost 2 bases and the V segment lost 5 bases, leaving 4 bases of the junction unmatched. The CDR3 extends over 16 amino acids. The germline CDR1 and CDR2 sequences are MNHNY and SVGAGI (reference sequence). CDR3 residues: CASSPTSGGTYNEQFF. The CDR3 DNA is TGTGCCAGCAGTCCTACTAGCGGGGGGACCTACAATGAGCAGTTCTTC.

The CDR3 DNA reads TGTGCCAGCAGCGTACTAGCCGAGGGGAACACCATATATTTT. It is translated as CASSVLAEGNTIYF. The rearrangement uses TRBV9 and TRBJ1-3, with D possibly matching TRBD1 (5 bases). V was trimmed by 1 base and J by 7 bases, leaving 12 bases between them. Germline-derived CDR1 and CDR2 are SGDLS and YYNGEE. This CDR3 comprises 14 residues.

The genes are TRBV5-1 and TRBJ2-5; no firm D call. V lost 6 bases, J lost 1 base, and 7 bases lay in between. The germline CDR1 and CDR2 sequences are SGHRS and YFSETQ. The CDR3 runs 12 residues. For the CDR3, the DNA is TGCGCCAGCACCTCCTCCCAAGAGACCCAGTACTTC. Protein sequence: CASTSSQETQYF.

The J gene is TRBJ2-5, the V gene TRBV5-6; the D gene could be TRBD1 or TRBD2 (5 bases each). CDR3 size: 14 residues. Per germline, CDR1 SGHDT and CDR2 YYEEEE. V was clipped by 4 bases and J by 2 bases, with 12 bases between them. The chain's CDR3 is CASSPGTSQETQYF. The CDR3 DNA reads TGTGCCAGCAGCCCGGGGACCTCGCAAGAGACCCAGTACTTC.

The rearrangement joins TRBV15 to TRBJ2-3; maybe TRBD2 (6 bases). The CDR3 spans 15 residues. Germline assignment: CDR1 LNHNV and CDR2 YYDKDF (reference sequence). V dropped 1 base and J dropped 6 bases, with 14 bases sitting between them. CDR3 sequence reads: CATSRVAGSVDTQYF. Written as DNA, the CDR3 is TGTGCCACCAGCAGAGTGGCGGGGAGCGTGGATACGCAGTATTTT.

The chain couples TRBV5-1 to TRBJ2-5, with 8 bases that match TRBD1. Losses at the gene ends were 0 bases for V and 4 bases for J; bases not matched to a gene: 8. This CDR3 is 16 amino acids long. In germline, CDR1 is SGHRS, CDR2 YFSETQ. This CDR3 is CASSLAPQGAGETQYF. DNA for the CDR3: TGCGCCAGCAGCTTGGCTCCGCAGGGGGCTGGAGAGACCCAGTACTTC.

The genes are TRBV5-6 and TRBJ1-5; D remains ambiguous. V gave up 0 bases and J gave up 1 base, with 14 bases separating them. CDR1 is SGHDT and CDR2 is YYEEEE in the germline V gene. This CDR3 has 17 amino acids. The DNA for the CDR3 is TGTGCCAGCAGCTTGGCCGGTTCCCTGGTAAGCAATCAGCCCCAGCATTTT. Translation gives CASSLAGSLVSNQPQHF.

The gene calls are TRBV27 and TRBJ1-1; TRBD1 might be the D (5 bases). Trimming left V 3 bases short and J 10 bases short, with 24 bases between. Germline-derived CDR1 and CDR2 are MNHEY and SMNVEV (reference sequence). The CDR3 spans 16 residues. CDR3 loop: CASSFRTGPHSTGAFF. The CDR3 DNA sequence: TGTGCCAGCAGTTTTAGGACGGGACCGCATTCGACGGGAGCTTTCTTT.

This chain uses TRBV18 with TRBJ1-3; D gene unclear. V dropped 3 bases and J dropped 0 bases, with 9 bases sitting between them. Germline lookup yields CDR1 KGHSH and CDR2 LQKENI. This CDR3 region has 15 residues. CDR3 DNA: TGTGCCAGCTCACCCCCAGAGAGCTCTGGAAACACCATATATTTT. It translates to CASSPPESSGNTIYF.

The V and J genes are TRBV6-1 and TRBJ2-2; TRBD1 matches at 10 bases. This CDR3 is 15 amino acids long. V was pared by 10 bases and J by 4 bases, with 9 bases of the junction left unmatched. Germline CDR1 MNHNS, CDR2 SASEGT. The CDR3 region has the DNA TGTGCCACCGGGACAGGGGCTGCGAGCACCGGGGAGCTGTTTTTT. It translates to CATGTGAASTGELFF.

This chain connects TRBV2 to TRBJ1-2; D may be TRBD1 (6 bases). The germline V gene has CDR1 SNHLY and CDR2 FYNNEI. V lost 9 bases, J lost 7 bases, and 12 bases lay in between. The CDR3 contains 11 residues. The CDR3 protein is CARQGYPGYTF. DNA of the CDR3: TGTGCCAGACAGGGCTACCCTGGCTACACCTTC.

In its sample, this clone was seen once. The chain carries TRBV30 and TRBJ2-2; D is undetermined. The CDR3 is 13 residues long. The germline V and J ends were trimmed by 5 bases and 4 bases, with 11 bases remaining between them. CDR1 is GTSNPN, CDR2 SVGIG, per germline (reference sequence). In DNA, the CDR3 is TGTGCCTGGGTGAGGACGAGCACCGGGGAGCTGTTTTTT. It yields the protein CAWVRTSTGELFF.

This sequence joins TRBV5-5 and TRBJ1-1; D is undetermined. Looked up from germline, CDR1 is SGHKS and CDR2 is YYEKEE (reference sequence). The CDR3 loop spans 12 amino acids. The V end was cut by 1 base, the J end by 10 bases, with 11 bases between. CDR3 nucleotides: TGTGCCAGCAGCTTGCTCGCCTTTGGAGCTTTCTTT. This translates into CASSLLAFGAFF.

CDR3 in amino acids: CASSPLPKGDYTF. The CDR3 nucleotides read TGTGCCAGCAGCCCTCTCCCTAAGGGGGACTACACCTTC. The J gene is TRBJ1-2, the V gene TRBV6-6; tentative D call: TRBD1 (6 bases). The length of the CDR3 is 13 residues. Trimming stripped 6 bases from V and 10 bases from J, with 18 bases between. Germline V gene lookup returns CDR1 MNHNY and CDR2 SVGAGI (reference sequence).

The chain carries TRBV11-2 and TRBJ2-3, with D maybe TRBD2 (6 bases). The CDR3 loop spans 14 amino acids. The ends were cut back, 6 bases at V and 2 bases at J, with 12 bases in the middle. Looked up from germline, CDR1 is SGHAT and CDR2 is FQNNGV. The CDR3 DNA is TGTGCCAGCAGTTTTAAGCGGGTCACAGATACGCAGTATTTT. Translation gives CASSFKRVTDTQYF.

The CDR3 reads CASSPVGLNGSSYNSPLHF. The CDR3 nucleotides are TGTGCCAGCAGCCCCGTTGGACTAAATGGGAGCTCCTATAATTCACCCCTCCACTTT. This chain joins TRBV7-8 and TRBJ1-6; D gene ambiguous. CDR3 length: 19 amino acids. CDR1 is SGHVS, CDR2 FQNEAQ, per germline. Between the trimmed V and J ends, which lost 5 bases and 0 bases, there was a span of 20 bases. Using reference TRBV7-8 and TRBJ1-6 for the parts outside the CDR3, the full variable domain is GAGVSQSPRYKVAKRGQDVALRCDPISGHVSLFWYQQALGQGPEFLTYFQNEAQLDKSGLPSDRFFAERPEGSVSTLKIQRTQQEDSAVYLCASSPVGLNGSSYNSPLHFGNGTRLTVT.

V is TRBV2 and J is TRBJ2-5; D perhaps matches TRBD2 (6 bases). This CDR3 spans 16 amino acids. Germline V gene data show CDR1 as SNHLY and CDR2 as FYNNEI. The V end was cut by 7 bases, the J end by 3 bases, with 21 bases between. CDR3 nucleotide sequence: TGTGCCAGCATTTGGATTGAGTCGGGGGAGAAAGAGACCCAGTACTTC. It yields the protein CASIWIESGEKETQYF. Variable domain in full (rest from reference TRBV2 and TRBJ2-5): EPEVTQTPSHQVTQMGQEVILRCVPISNHLYFYWYRQILGQKVEFLVSFYNNEISEKSEIFDDQFSVERPDGSNFTLKIRSTKLEDSAMYFCASIWIESGEKETQYFGPGTRLLVL.